Each of the 7 T cell receptor beta chains below was sequenced from the same sample in a study of blood T cell repertoires in COVID-19. Repertoires were generated with immunoSEQ multiplex PCR, while TCRdb's copy carries only in-frame clones and drops some. The table includes 250,000 to 350,000 clones, approximately 88% detected once. The sequencing input was peripheral blood. The receptors originated from a woman aged 40 to 50 who had recovered from COVID-19.

The chain is built from TRBV3-1 (or the pseudogene TRBV3-2) and TRBJ2-1; a possible D gene is TRBD1 (6 bases). This CDR3 is 16 amino acids long. Trimming cost V 3 bases and J 6 bases, with 18 bases left between them. Germline CDR1 is LGHDT and CDR2 is YNNKEL (reference sequence). DNA for the CDR3: TGTGCCAGCAGCCAGGACCCCGCCGACAGGAGCAATGAGCAGTTCTTC. As protein: CASSQDPADRSNEQFF.

The chain recombines TRBV12-3 or TRBV12-4 with TRBJ2-3; 8 positions agree with TRBD2. This CDR3 comprises 13 residues. The V segment lost 4 bases and the J segment 5 bases; nucleotides outside the gene matches: 2. CDR3 loop: CASSWRGEDTQYF. DNA of the CDR3: TGTGCCAGCAGTTGGCGGGGGGAAGATACGCAGTATTTT.

This clone has more than one count but fewer than ten. This sequence joins TRBV5-6 and TRBJ2-5; TRBD2 aligns across 7 bases. CDR3 length: 14 residues. The J segment lost 5 bases and the V segment lost 4 bases, leaving 8 bases of the junction unmatched. Germline values: CDR1 SGHDT, CDR2 YYEEEE. This CDR3 reads CASSHLQGGETQYF. The CDR3 DNA reads TGTGCCAGCAGCCACCTTCAGGGAGGGGAGACCCAGTACTTC.

V is TRBV6-1 and J is TRBJ2-5, with TRBD1 as a possible D gene (7 bases). Germline V gene sequence: CDR1 MNHNS, CDR2 SASEGT. V lost 8 bases to trimming and J lost 5 bases, with 18 bases between them. The CDR3 is 14 amino acids. The CDR3 DNA sequence: TGTGCCAGCCGAGGGGGCTTAGGGGGGGAGACCCAGTACTTC. Amino acid sequence: CASRGGLGGETQYF.

The chain has TRBV24-1 and TRBJ1-1; D remains ambiguous. Trimming cost V 6 bases and J 6 bases, with 10 bases left between them. The CDR3 has 12 amino acids. The germline V gene has CDR1 KGHDR and CDR2 SFDVKD. CDR3 sequence (DNA): TGTGCCACCAGTCTCTCAGGCGCTGAAGCTTTCTTT. Its protein product is CATSLSGAEAFF.

Note on this clone: A read error may account for a junction end that differs from germline. The chain is built from TRBV18 and TRBJ2-3; 11 bases are shared with TRBD2. Germline V gene lookup returns CDR1 KGHSH and CDR2 LQKENI. This CDR3 has 20 amino acids. CDR3 amino acids: CASSPGLAGNSILSTNTQYF. The CDR3 DNA sequence: TGTGCCAGCTCACCCGGACTAGCGGGCAACTCAATTCTTAGCACAAATACGCAGTATTTT.

The V gene is TRBV6-5, the J gene TRBJ1-1, with a possible D match to TRBD1 (5 bases). CDR1 and CDR2 from the germline V gene are MNHEY and SVGAGI. The V end lost 2 bases, the J end lost 2 bases, and 9 bases lay between the germline ends. This CDR3 has 14 amino acids. Here the CDR3 reads CASSYGGGNTEAFF. The CDR3 bases are TGTGCCAGCAGTTACGGGGGGGGAAACACTGAAGCTTTCTTT.